These 8 T cell receptor beta chains originate from one sample sequenced in a study of blood T cell repertoires in COVID-19. TCRdb's copy holds only in-frame clones and misses some; the assay was immunoSEQ multiplex PCR. The repertoire holds roughly 63,000 clones, with under 85% as singletons. Material for sequencing was peripheral blood. The receptor set was obtained from a woman of 80 years or more with acute or convalescent COVID-19.

A few counts support this clone. V usage is TRBV5-1 and J usage is TRBJ1-1; D is unresolved. Germline CDR1 and CDR2: SGHRS and YFSETQ. The CDR3 loop spans 14 amino acids. V gave up 0 bases and J gave up 1 base, with 7 bases separating them. This chain's CDR3 is CASSLAVGNTEAFF. CDR3 coding DNA: TGCGCCAGCAGCTTGGCCGTCGGGAACACTGAAGCTTTCTTT. The full variable domain, in which reference TRBV5-1 and TRBJ1-1 provide the parts outside the CDR3, is KAGVTQTPRYLIKTRGQQVTLSCSPISGHRSVSWYQQTPGQGLQFLFEYFSETQRNKGNFPGRFSGRQFSNSRSEMNVSTLELGDSALYLCASSLAVGNTEAFFGQGTRLTVV.

The V call is TRBV19, the J call TRBJ2-6; 9 bases are shared with TRBD2. Per the germline V gene, CDR1 is LNHDA and CDR2 is SQIVND (reference sequence). Unmatched junction bases numbered 2, after V lost 11 bases and J lost 0 bases. This CDR3 has 14 amino acids. The CDR3 coding sequence is TGTGCCGTTAGCGGGAGCTCTGGGGCCAACGTCCTGACTTTC. This encodes CAVSGSSGANVLTF.

The genes are TRBV30 and TRBJ2-1; TRBD2 matches at 7 bases. After removal of 2 bases from V and 5 bases from J, the junction contained 3 bases not matched to a gene. The CDR3 contains 13 residues. Germline-derived CDR1 and CDR2 are GTSNPN and SVGIG (reference sequence). For the CDR3, the DNA is TGTGCCTGGAGTTCTGGGGGGGACAATGAGCAGTTCTTC. Translated, it gives CAWSSGGDNEQFF.

The chain uses TRBV4-3 and TRBJ2-7, with 8 nucleotides matching TRBD1. CDR3 size: 15 residues. Germline loops: CDR1 LGHNA, CDR2 YSLEER. Germline trimming cut 0 bases from V and 3 bases from J; bases unmatched to any gene: 4. The CDR3 DNA is TGCGCCAGCAGCCAAGATACAGGGGGAATCTACGAGCAGTACTTC. Protein sequence: CASSQDTGGIYEQYF.

The genes are TRBV27 and TRBJ1-1; D is possibly TRBD1 (6 bases). This CDR3 comprises 14 residues. The germline V gene has CDR1 MNHEY and CDR2 SMNVEV (reference sequence). V lost 4 bases and J 4 bases, leaving 13 bases between the germline ends. The CDR3 protein is CASSWGPGGTEAFF. CDR3 nucleotides: TGTGCCAGCAGTTGGGGGCCGGGGGGCACTGAAGCTTTCTTT.

V is TRBV27 and J is TRBJ2-7; TRBD2 aligns across 11 bases. The ends lost 6 bases at V and 0 bases at J; junction bases unmatched: 1. This CDR3 is 14 amino acids long. The germline V gene has CDR1 MNHEY and CDR2 SMNVEV (reference sequence). The CDR3 loop reads CASRGTSGSYEQYF. The DNA of the CDR3 is TGTGCCAGCAGGGGGACTAGCGGCTCCTACGAGCAGTACTTC.

Here the CDR3 reads CATAPGGITGELFF. The CDR3 bases are TGTGCCACCGCACCCGGAGGGATCACCGGGGAGCTGTTTTTT. This chain links TRBV19 with TRBJ2-2, with D perhaps matching TRBD2 (6 bases). CDR1 LNHDA and CDR2 SQIVND come from the germline V gene (reference sequence). V was trimmed by 10 bases and J by 4 bases, leaving 16 bases between them. This CDR3 has 14 residues.

The chain carries TRBV18 and TRBJ2-5; D is undetermined. V was cut by 3 bases and J by 0 bases, with 14 bases left in between. Per germline, CDR1 KGHSH and CDR2 LQKENI. The CDR3 has 16 amino acids. The CDR3 nucleotides are TGTGCCAGCTCACCTACGAGAAGTAGAAACCAAGAGACCCAGTACTTC. The encoded protein is CASSPTRSRNQETQYF.